This T cell receptor (beta chain) is drawn from a study of post-analysis software for immune sequencing data (dated by TCRdb to the mid-2010s). Some background on the complete study: The recorded disease courses included relapsing-remitting, secondary progressive and progressive-relapsing multiple sclerosis, and some patients had no subtype annotation. The patient repertoires were set against about eleven previously published healthy control repertoires from donors whose ages ranged from roughly 6 to 25 years. A subset of samples was prepared in parallel using single-end sample barcoding, then pooled and co-amplified after Illumina adapter ligation.

Per the germline V gene (reference sequence), DFQATT is the CDR1 and SNEGSKA is the CDR2. The V and J ends are trimmed by 5 bases and 4 bases, leaving 14 bases between them. The CDR3 has 13 amino acids, counting the end cysteine and phenylalanine. Only the CDR3 DNA is retained, 39 bases long and in frame from the first base. As concerns this clonotype: What this receptor recognizes is not known. Base-call qualities are not available, and no considerably larger clone is one nucleotide away.

TCR beta repertoires were profiled from peripheral blood of about a dozen young patients with multiple sclerosis to demonstrate the VDJtools post-analysis software. The multiple sclerosis patients were children and adolescents ranging in age from roughly 6 to 15 years. What the study reported, not specific to this receptor: Direct clustering with F measure revealed strong co-clustering of samples prepared in the same batch, which led to a batch-effect correction. Significantly lower normalized Chao1 diversity was found in multiple sclerosis patients than in controls, suggesting substantial peripheral T-cell clonal expansion. The control group was slightly older than the multiple sclerosis patient group. Patients showed significantly higher frequencies than controls for five TRBV segments, among them TRBV5-6, TRBV5-1 and TRBV20-1.

Libraries were made using PCR. The data were produced on an Illumina HiSeq 2500. Unique molecular identifiers were incorporated into TCR beta cDNA libraries to reduce PCR and sequencing biases. Roughly 500,000 cDNA molecules were obtained for every 1 to 10 million input T cells, so each molecule roughly corresponded to one T cell. The same protocol used for the earlier healthy control dataset was applied to prepare and sequence the patient libraries. Within a given batch, samples were prepared together, multiplexed and sequenced on the same HiSeq lane. In the source study's methods: MIGEC was used to process the raw barcoded reads, and molecular identifier groups with only a single read were discarded before consensus assembly and CDR3 extraction. VDJtools was used for post-analysis of the clonotype tables, with diversity normalized by down-sampling every dataset to the smallest sample size. To correct batch-related cross-sample contamination, repertoire overlap clustering matched CDR3 amino acid sequences but not nucleotide sequences. TCRdb handled the public reads itself, with Q25 trimming in fastp and clone calling in MiXCR, and kept productive beta chains. Rows are combined by CDR3 protein, so each entry shows the most common genes and DNA. The V and J calls shown here were made by TCRdb, not taken from the authors' results. The sample records around 200,000 distinct CDR3 sequences, 29% of which are singletons. Of the sample, approximately 3% is held by the ten largest clones.

This clonotype was sampled from a girl aged 2-17 years with multiple sclerosis. Material for sequencing was blood. The rearrangement combines TRBV20-1 with TRBJ1-1, with a tentative D gene TRBD1 over 6 matching bases. The sequenced DNA is TGCAGTGCTCCACTACAGGGCGGCACTGAAGCTTTCTTT. Its translation reads: CSAPLQGGTEAFF.